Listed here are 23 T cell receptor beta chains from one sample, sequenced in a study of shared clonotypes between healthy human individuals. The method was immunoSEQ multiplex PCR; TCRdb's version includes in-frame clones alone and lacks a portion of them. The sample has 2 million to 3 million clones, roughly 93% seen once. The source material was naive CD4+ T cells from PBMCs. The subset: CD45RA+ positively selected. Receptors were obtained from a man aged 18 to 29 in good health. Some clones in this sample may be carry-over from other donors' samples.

The CDR3 sequence: CASSLGRHLPKTQYF. The CDR3, as DNA: TGTGCCAGCAGCTTAGGGCGGCACCTCCCGAAGACCCAGTACTTC. The chain couples TRBV7-3 to TRBJ2-5; D gene ambiguous. This CDR3 has 15 residues. Trimming stripped 2 bases from V and 6 bases from J, with 16 bases between. Germline V gene sequence: CDR1 SGHTA, CDR2 FQGTGA. The complete variable domain, with remaining parts taken from reference TRBV7-3 and TRBJ2-5, reads GAGVSQTPSNKVTEKGKYVELRCDPISGHTALYWYRQSLGQGPEFLIYFQGTGAADDSGLPNDRFFAVRPEGSVSTLKIQRTERGDSAVYLCASSLGRHLPKTQYFGPGTRLLVL.

The CDR3 DNA follows: TGTGCCAGTACCCCCCCGGGAGGGCTGGAGACCCAGTACTTC. It encodes CASTPPGGLETQYF. V gene TRBV19 combines with J gene TRBJ2-5; 8 nucleotides agree with TRBD2. This CDR3 has 14 amino acids. Germline lookup yields CDR1 LNHDA and CDR2 SQIVND (reference sequence). The V and J ends lost 7 bases and 5 bases, in that order; junction bases with no gene match: 9.

The CDR3 region has the DNA TGCGCCAGCAGCATTTTGTCTAGGGGGTACACTGAAGCTTTCTTT. This gives the protein CASSILSRGYTEAFF. The V call is TRBV5-1, the J call TRBJ1-1; D is possibly TRBD1 (6 bases). V dropped 4 bases and J dropped 3 bases, with 16 bases sitting between them. The CDR3 consists of 15 residues. Germline CDR1 reads SGHRS; CDR2 reads YFSETQ. Full variable domain (remainder filled in from reference TRBV5-1 and TRBJ1-1): KAGVTQTPRYLIKTRGQQVTLSCSPISGHRSVSWYQQTPGQGLQFLFEYFSETQRNKGNFPGRFSGRQFSNSRSEMNVSTLELGDSALYLCASSILSRGYTEAFFGQGTRLTVV.

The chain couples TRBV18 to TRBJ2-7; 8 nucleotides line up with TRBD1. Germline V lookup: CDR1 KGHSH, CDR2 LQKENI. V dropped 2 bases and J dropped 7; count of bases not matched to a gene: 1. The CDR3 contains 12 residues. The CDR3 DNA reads TGTGCCAGCTCACCAAGGACAGGGGAGCAGTACTTC. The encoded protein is CASSPRTGEQYF.

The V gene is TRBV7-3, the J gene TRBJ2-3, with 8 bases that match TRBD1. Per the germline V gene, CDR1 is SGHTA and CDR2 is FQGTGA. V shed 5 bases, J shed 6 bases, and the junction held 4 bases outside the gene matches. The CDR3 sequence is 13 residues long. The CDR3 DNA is TGTGCCAGCAGCGGCCAGGGGGCGGATACGCAGTATTTT. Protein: CASSGQGADTQYF.

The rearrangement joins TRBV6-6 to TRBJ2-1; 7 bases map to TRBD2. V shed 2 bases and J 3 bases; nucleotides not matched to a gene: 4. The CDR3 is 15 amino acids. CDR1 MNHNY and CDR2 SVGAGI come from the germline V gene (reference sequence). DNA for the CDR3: TGTGCCAGCAGTTACGGGGCGGGGGTCTACAATGAGCAGTTCTTC. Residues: CASSYGAGVYNEQFF.

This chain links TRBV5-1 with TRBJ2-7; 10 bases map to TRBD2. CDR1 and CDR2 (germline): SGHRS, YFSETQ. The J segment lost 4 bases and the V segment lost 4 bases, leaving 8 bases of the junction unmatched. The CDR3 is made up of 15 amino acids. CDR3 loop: CASSTGLADLYEQYF. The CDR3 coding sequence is TGCGCCAGCAGCACCGGACTAGCGGATTTATACGAGCAGTACTTC.

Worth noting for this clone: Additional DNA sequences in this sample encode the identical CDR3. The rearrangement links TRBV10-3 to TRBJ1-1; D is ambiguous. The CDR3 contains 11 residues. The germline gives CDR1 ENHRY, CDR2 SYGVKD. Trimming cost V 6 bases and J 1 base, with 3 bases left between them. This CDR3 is CAIRGNTEAFF. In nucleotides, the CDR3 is TGTGCCATCAGAGGGAACACTGAAGCTTTCTTT.

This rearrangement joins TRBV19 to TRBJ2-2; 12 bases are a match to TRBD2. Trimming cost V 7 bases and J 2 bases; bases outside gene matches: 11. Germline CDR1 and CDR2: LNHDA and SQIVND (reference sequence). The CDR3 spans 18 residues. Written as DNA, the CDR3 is TGTGCCAGTAAACCCCGACTAGCGGGAGACTCAAACACCGGGGAGCTGTTTTTT. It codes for CASKPRLAGDSNTGELFF.

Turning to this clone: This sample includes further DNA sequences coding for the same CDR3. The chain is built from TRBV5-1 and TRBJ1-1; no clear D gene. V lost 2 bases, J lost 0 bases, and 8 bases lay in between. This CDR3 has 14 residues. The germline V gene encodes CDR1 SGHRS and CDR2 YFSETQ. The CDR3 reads CASSFGGLNTEAFF. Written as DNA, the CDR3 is TGCGCCAGCAGCTTTGGAGGGCTGAACACTGAAGCTTTCTTT.

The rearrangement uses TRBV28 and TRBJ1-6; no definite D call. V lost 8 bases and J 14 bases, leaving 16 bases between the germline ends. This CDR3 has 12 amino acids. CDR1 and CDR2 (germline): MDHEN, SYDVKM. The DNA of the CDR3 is TGTGCCAGCCGGTCGAGTGCCCTGGCCCTCCACTTT. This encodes CASRSSALALHF.

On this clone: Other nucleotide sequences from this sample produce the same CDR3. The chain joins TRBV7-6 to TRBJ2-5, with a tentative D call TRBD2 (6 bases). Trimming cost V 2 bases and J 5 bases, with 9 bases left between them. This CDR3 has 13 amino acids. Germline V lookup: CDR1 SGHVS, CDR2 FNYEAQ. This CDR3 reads CASSLMGRETQYF. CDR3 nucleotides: TGTGCCAGCAGCTTAATGGGGAGGGAGACCCAGTACTTC.

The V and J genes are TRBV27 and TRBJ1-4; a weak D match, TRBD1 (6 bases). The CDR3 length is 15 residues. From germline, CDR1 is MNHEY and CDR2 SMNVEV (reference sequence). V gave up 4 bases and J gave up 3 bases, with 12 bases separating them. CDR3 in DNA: TGTGCCAGCAGTTCTAACAGGGTGGCTAATGAAAAACTGTTTTTT. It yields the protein CASSSNRVANEKLFF.

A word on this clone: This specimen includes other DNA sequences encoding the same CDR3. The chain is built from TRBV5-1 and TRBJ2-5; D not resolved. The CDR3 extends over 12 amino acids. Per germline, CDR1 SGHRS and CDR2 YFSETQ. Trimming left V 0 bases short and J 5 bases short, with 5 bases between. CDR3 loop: CASSLVGETQYF. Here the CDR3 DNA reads TGCGCCAGCAGCTTGGTCGGCGAGACCCAGTACTTC.

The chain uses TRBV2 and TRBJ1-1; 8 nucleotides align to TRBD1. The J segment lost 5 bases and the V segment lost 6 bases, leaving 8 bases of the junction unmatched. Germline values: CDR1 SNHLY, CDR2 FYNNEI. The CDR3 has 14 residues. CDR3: CASRLTGVRTEAFF. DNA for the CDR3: TGTGCCAGCAGACTGACAGGGGTTCGAACTGAAGCTTTCTTT.

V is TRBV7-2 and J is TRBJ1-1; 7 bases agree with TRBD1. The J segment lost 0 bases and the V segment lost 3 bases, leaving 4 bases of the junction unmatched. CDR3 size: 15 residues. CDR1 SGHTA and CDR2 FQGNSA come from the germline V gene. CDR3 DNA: TGTGCCAGCAGCTTGGACAGGCGGATGAACACTGAAGCTTTCTTT. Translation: CASSLDRRMNTEAFF.

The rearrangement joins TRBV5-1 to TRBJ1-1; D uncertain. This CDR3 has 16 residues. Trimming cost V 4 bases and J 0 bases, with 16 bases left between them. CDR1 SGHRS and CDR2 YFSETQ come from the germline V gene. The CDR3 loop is CASSQAQNSMNTEAFF. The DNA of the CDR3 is TGCGCCAGCAGCCAAGCACAGAACTCAATGAACACTGAAGCTTTCTTT.

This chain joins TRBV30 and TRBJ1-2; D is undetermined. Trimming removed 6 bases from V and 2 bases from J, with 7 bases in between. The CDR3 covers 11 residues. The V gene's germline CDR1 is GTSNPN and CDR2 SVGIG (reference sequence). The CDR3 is CACFVNYGYTF. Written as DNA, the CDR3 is TGTGCCTGCTTTGTAAACTATGGCTACACCTTC.

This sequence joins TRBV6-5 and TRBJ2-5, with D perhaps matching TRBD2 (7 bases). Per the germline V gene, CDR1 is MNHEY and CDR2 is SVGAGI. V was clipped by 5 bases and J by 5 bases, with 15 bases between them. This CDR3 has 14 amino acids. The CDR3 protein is CASSQGRGKETQYF. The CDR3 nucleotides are TGTGCCAGCAGTCAGGGGCGGGGGAAGGAGACCCAGTACTTC.

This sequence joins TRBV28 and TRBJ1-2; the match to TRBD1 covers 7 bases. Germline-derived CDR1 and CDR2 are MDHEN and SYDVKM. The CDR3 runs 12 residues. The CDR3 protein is CAGWGQNYGYTF. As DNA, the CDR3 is TGTGCGGGCTGGGGACAGAACTATGGCTACACCTTC.

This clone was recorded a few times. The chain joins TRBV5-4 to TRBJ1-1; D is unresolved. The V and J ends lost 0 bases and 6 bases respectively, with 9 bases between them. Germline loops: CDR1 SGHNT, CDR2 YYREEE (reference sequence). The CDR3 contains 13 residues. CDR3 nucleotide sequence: TGTGCCAGCAGCTTGGTATGGAATTCTGAAGCTTTCTTT. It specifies CASSLVWNSEAFF.

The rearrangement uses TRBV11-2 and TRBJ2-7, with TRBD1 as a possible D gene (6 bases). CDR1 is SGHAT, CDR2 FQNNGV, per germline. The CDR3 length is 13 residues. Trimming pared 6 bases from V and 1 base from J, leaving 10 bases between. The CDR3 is CASRPGQSYEQYF. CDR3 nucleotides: TGTGCCAGCAGACCAGGACAGTCCTACGAGCAGTACTTC.

The CDR3 nucleotides are TGTGCCAGCAGTACACAGCGCAGCTCCTATGGCTACACCTTC. Residues: CASSTQRSSYGYTF. V usage is TRBV2 and J usage is TRBJ1-2; D not certain. V shed 5 bases and J shed 4 bases, with 14 bases lying between them. CDR3 length equals 14 residues. Germline V gene sequence: CDR1 SNHLY, CDR2 FYNNEI.